This T cell receptor beta chain was identified during a study of cytomegalovirus exposure and HLA in healthy donors. Germline V gives CDR1 SGHRS, CDR2 YFSETQ. The CDR3 spans 12 residues. Trimming removed 5 bases at V and 7 bases at J, with 9 bases between. As for this clone: Antigen unknown.

The PCR contained 60 Vbeta and 13 Jbeta primers. Some clones are missing from TCRdb's copy, which holds only in-frame ones; the method was immunoSEQ multiplex PCR. This sample has 70,000 to 85,000 clones, with less than 80% found just once. General study results and limits: Altogether, 170 or so TCR beta chains were recorded as cytomegalovirus-associated.

This sequence was found in a man in his forties or fifties in good health and CMV-seropositive. Material for sequencing was PBMCs. The V call is TRBV5-1, the J call TRBJ1-4, with D unclear. In DNA, the CDR3 is TGCGCCAGCAGAAGTCCCAGTGAAAAACTGTTTTTT. It is translated as CASRSPSEKLFF.